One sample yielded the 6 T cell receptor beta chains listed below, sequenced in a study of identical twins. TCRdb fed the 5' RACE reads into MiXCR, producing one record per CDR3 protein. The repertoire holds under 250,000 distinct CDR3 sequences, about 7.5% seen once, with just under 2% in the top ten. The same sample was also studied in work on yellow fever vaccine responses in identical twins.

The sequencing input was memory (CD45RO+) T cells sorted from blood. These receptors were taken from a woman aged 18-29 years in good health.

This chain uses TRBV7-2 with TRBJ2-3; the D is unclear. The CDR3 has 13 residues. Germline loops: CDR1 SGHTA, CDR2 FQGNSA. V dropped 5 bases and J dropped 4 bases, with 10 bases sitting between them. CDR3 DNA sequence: TGTGCCAGCAGCCCACCTAAAGCAGATACGCAGTATTTT. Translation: CASSPPKADTQYF.

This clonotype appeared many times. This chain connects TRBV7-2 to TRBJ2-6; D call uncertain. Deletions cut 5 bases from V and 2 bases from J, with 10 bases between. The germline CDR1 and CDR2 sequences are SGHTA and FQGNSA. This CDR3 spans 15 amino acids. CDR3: CASSRDVAGANVLTF. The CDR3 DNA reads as TGTGCCAGCAGCCGAGACGTCGCTGGGGCCAACGTCCTGACTTTC.

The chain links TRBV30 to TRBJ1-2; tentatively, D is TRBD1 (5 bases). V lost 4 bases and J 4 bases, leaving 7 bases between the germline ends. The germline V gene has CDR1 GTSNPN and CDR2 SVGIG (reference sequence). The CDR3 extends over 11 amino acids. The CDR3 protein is CAWKDTYGYTF. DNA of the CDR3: TGTGCCTGGAAGGACACCTATGGCTACACCTTC.

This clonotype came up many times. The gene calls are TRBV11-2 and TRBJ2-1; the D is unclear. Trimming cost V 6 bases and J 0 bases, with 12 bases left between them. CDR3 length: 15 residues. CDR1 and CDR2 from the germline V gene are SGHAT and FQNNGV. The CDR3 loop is CASSAFRSSYNEQFF. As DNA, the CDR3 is TGTGCCAGCAGTGCATTTCGGAGCTCCTACAATGAGCAGTTCTTC.

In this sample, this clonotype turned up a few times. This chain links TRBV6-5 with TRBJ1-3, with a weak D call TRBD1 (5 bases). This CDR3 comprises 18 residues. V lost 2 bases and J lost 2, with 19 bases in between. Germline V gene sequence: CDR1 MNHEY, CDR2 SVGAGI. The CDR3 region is CASSYRTPRGRAGNTIYF. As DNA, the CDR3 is TGTGCCAGCAGTTACAGGACCCCTCGGGGGAGGGCTGGAAACACCATATATTTT.

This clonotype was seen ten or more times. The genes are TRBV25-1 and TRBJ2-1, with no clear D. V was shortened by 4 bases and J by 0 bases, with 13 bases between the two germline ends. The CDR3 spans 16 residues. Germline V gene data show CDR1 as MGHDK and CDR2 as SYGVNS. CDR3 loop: CASSGLLVSSYNEQFF. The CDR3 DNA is TGTGCCAGCAGTGGTCTGCTCGTAAGCTCCTACAATGAGCAGTTCTTC.